The rows below give T cell receptor beta chains drawn from one sample of a study of T cell responses to AZD1222 COVID-19 vaccine. Measured with immunoSEQ multiplex PCR; TCRdb has only the in-frame clones, and not every one. The repertoire has more than 120,000 clones, around 94% of them found once; the top ten carry about a tenth. Sequenced here: peripheral blood, sampled 28 days after the second AZD1222 dose. The receptors derive from an adult who received the AZD1222 COVID-19 vaccine. Both conserved end residues are trimmed from each CDR3. The size of a clone is reported for some rows only, either as once, few or many, or as a class for expanded clones.

clone size | V gene | CDR3 protein
once | TRBV6-1 | ASSENIYRVHEKLF
. | TRBV18 | ASSHTRLRHGYT
. | TRBV7-3 | ASSPDGEVKTQY
. | TRBV12-3/TRBV12-4 | ASSHSNNYGYT
. | TRBV12-5 | ASGLTTLYQPQH
. | TRBV6-1 | ASSEDRITETAALYPQH
. | TRBV6-1 | ASSDDSPYEQY
. | TRBV7-8 | ASSGGRMYNEQF
. | TRBV7-2 | ASSQGTEGTEAF
. | TRBV4-3 | ASSQEGGTEAF
. | TRBV18 | ASSPGQGGYT
. | TRBV6-2/TRBV6-3 | ASSYSSRWGPGYNEQF
few | TRBV27 | ASSRSGGGSYEQY
. | TRBV19 | ASSPTGSSGYEQY
. | TRBV18 | ASSPTRVSRRGAV
. | TRBV19 | ASSRSVMGNSPLH
. | TRBV18 | ASSPPRQGTALNSPLH
. | TRBV30 | AWSVGKPEAF
. | TRBV4-1 | ASSQGGVNEKLF
once | TRBV18 | ASSPAGGWTEAF
. | TRBV12-5 | ASGFSVEAVLNYGYT
. | TRBV27 | ASLSGASTEAF
. | TRBV13 | ASSHRRTAYEQY
. | TRBV3-1/TRBV3-2 | ASSQERPPRNEQF
. | TRBV20-1 | SVVDGREQY
. | TRBV11-2 | ASSFNRGVDGYT
once | TRBV27 | ASSLGSDSGNTIY
once | TRBV7-2 | ASSGRGQGSFFNSPLH
. | TRBV12-5 | ASGLASTSGSYNEQF
. | TRBV4-2 | ASSQDYQASYGYT
. | TRBV5-1 | ASSLALPTNEKLF
. | TRBV3-1/TRBV3-2 | ASSQGQGDSGYT
. | TRBV7-2 | ASSVGLAGADTQY
. | TRBV10-3 | AISARGVDTEAF
. | TRBV5-6 | ASSLALRTSASPLH
once | TRBV6-5 | ASSYSNLGYGEKLF
once | TRBV13 | ASSLSVNTEAF
. | TRBV18 | ASSPAGGGNEQF
. | TRBV6-4 | ASSDQGEQVNTGELF
. | TRBV5-1 | ASSLEGYSNQPQH
. | TRBV7-2 | ASSPGTGAYNEQF
once | TRBV24-1 | ATSDPGQFNQPQH
. | TRBV7-9 | ASSLDGGRETQY
once | TRBV28 | ASGLTGTTDGYT
. | TRBV27 | ASSTPRQGANEKLF
. | TRBV7-2 | ASSPFRSYGYT
. | TRBV4-1 | ASRYRQGDNQPQH
. | TRBV9 | ASSVVIGTNEQF
. | TRBV5-4 | ASSSARGAFRTNYGYT
. | TRBV10-3 | AIGLTGQGILGDEQF